This is a list of T cell receptor beta chains from one sample in a study of identical twins. MiXCR, applied by TCRdb to the 5' RACE reads, yields one record per CDR3 protein. The sample lists 450,000 or so distinct CDR3 sequences, roughly 26% occurring once. These data were also filed under a second study, of T cells expressing NK-cell markers.

The sequencing input was CD4+ T cells sorted from blood. Receptor source: a woman under 30 in good health. Each CDR3 is given with its conserved first and last residue. D genes are given only for firm matches. Only part of the rows carry a size: once, few, many, or a class if the clone is expanded.

j_call v_call clone_size d_call cdr3_nt cdr3_aa
TRBJ2-7 TRBV5-1 few TRBD2 TGCGCCAGCAGCCCTAGCGGGACCCTCTCCTACGAGCAGTACTTC CASSPSGTLSYEQYF
TRBJ2-2 TRBV10-3 - TRBD2 TGTGCCATCAGTGACACTAGCGTTGGCGGGGAGCTGTTTTTT CAISDTSVGGELFF
TRBJ2-2 TRBV5-1 few - TGCGCCAGCAGCTTGGTGGCTAGCCCGAACACCGGGGAGCTGTTTTTT CASSLVASPNTGELFF
TRBJ2-3 TRBV11-2 - - TGTGCCAGCAGCTTAGCAGAAATCATAGGGGGGACTCGTACGCAGTATTTT CASSLAEIIGGTRTQYF
TRBJ2-7 TRBV10-3 few - TGTGCCATCAGCGTCAGGATCACCTACGAGCAGTACTTC CAISVRITYEQYF
TRBJ2-7 TRBV5-1 many - TGCGCCAGCAGCTCACGCCTAACCCTGTTTAACCGGGACGGACGCTACGAGCAGTACTTC CASSSRLTLFNRDGRYEQYF
TRBJ1-5 TRBV29-1 many TRBD1 TGCAGCGTTGGGCAGGGGGGGAATCAGCCCCAGCATTTT CSVGQGGNQPQHF
TRBJ2-7 TRBV15 - TRBD1 TGTGCCACCAGCAGAGCAGGACAGGGCGTCTACGAGCAGTACTTC CATSRAGQGVYEQYF
TRBJ2-7 TRBV29-1 - TRBD2 TGCAGCGTCCGGGGTGCGGGCGGGAGTCTCGACGAGCAGTACTTC CSVRGAGGSLDEQYF
TRBJ2-7 TRBV12-3/TRBV12-4 - - TGTGCCAGCAGTGTCCGACTAGGATTCGCGCAGTACTTC CASSVRLGFAQYF
TRBJ1-1 TRBV20-1 many - TGCAGTGCTAAGAGGGGGACTGAAGCTTTCTTT CSAKRGTEAFF
TRBJ2-7 TRBV20-1 - - TGCAGTGCGCCCCGGGACGGGGGCAACGAGCAGTACTTC CSAPRDGGNEQYF
TRBJ2-7 TRBV10-3 - - TGTGCCATCAGTCCCCGGGAGCAGGGCGGAAACGAGCAGTACTTC CAISPREQGGNEQYF
TRBJ1-1 TRBV7-9 many - TGTGCCAGCAGCTTAGGGGGTGCGAACACTGAAGCTTTCTTT CASSLGGANTEAFF
TRBJ2-2 TRBV6-2/TRBV6-3 few TRBD2 TGTGCCAGCAGTTACGTTAGCGGGAGGGCCGGTCCCGGGGAGCTGTTTTTT CASSYVSGRAGPGELFF
TRBJ2-1 TRBV30 - - TGTGCCCTAAGGGGGGACTACTACAATGAGCAGTTCTTC CALRGDYYNEQFF
TRBJ2-7 TRBV12-3/TRBV12-4 few TRBD1 TGTGCCAGCAGAACAGGGGGCAGCGAGGGCTACGAGCAGTACTTC CASRTGGSEGYEQYF
TRBJ2-5 TRBV4-3 - - TGCGCCAGCAGGGGGGCAGGCCAAGAGACCCAGTACTTC CASRGAGQETQYF
TRBJ1-5 TRBV24-1 few - TGTGCCACCAGTGATTTGTCGGCGCGGGGAGATCAGCCCCAGCATTTT CATSDLSARGDQPQHF
TRBJ2-3 TRBV20-1 few - TGCAGTGCCCCCGCCGAGCGGGTTACGCAGTATTTT CSAPAERVTQYF
TRBJ2-1 TRBV20-1 few TRBD2 TGCAGTGCTAGAGGCTTGCGGACTAGCGGCTACAATGAGCAGTTCTTC CSARGLRTSGYNEQFF
TRBJ1-1 TRBV12-3/TRBV12-4 few - TGTGCCAGCAGTATCACGCAGGGGTGGGGCACTGAAGCTTTCTTT CASSITQGWGTEAFF
TRBJ2-1 TRBV5-1 few - TGCGCCAGCAGCAAGGCATACGAAGACAAGTTCTTC CASSKAYEDKFF
TRBJ2-1 TRBV20-1 few TRBD1 TGCAGTGCCCCGGGACAGGGGCTTGAGCAGTTCTTC CSAPGQGLEQFF
TRBJ1-1 TRBV6-2/TRBV6-3 many TRBD1 TGTGCCAGCAGAGAACCGGGACAGGGGTACACTGAAGCTTTCTTT CASREPGQGYTEAFF
TRBJ2-6 TRBV27 - - TGTGCCTCAAAACCACAAACTGGGGCCAACGTCCTGACTTTC CASKPQTGANVLTF
TRBJ2-1 TRBV20-1 - - TGCAGTGCTAGTAGGGTTTCCAATGAGCAGTTCTTC CSASRVSNEQFF
TRBJ2-5 TRBV20-1 - - TGCAGTGCTAGAGGGTGGGGGACCTTCGGAGGGCCAGAGACCCAGTACTTC CSARGWGTFGGPETQYF
TRBJ1-2 TRBV6-5 - - TGTGCCAGCAGTTACGCTGACAGAAACTATGGCTACACCTTC CASSYADRNYGYTF
TRBJ2-7 TRBV18 many - TGTGCCAGCTCACCAGTCGACTACGAGCAGTACTTC CASSPVDYEQYF
TRBJ1-3 TRBV10-3 - - TGTGCCATCAGTGAGTCGGTGGGTTCCAACACCATATATTTT CAISESVGSNTIYF
TRBJ2-3 TRBV7-3 - - TGTGCCAGCAGCTTAGAAAGGGTCACAGATACGCAGTTTTTT CASSLERVTDTQFF
TRBJ2-1 TRBV20-1 - TRBD2 TGCAGTGCTACCGCTCTAGCGGGAGGACCCTTC CSATALAGGPF
TRBJ1-3 TRBV6-1 few - TGTGCCAGCAGTCCAGGGTACTCTGGAAACACCATATATTTT CASSPGYSGNTIYF
TRBJ2-1 TRBV6-2/TRBV6-3 - - TGTGCCAGCAGTCAGAAATACAATGAGCAGTTCTTC CASSQKYNEQFF
TRBJ2-1 TRBV12-3/TRBV12-4 - TRBD2 TGTGCCAGCAGGGGGACTAGCGGGAGTGAGCAGTTCTTC CASRGTSGSEQFF
TRBJ2-1 TRBV7-9 - - TGTGCCAGCAGCTTAGTAGGGACCCCCGGGCCGAATGAGCAGTTCTTC CASSLVGTPGPNEQFF
TRBJ2-1 TRBV11-2 - TRBD2 TGTGCCAGCAGGCAAACTAGCGTCTCCTACAATGAGCAGTTCTTC CASRQTSVSYNEQFF